This is a list of T cell receptor beta chains from one sample in a study of human T cells and chemical hapten exposure. Via MiXCR, TCRdb re-called the RACE reads, giving one row per CDR3 protein. The repertoire holds about 80,000 distinct CDR3 sequences, 11% seen once, with about 1.4% in the top ten. The input for sequencing was whole blood, taken in connection with sensitization to the hapten diphenylcyclopropenone (DPC). The source of these receptors is a man younger than 35 with alopecia areata. Some clones in this sample may be carry-over from other donors' samples. Each CDR3 is given with its conserved first and last residue.

j_call v_call cdr3_aa
TRBJ1-1 TRBV7-9 CASSYREGGTEAFF
TRBJ2-5 TRBV28 CASAKEGQETQYF
TRBJ1-5 TRBV28 CASSSAGGLTTNQPQHF
TRBJ1-2 TRBV6-6 CASSYVPKYGYTF
TRBJ1-6 TRBV20-1 CSAREVTRVENSPLHF
TRBJ1-6 TRBV12-3/TRBV12-4 CASSPDGDNSPLHF
TRBJ1-2 TRBV14 CASSQGTGGDGYTF
TRBJ2-2 TRBV29-1 CSVDGMNTGELFF
TRBJ2-1 TRBV19 CASSPRGDTSEQFF
TRBJ2-1 TRBV20-1 CSARVGIEQFF
TRBJ2-7 TRBV28 CASSQGAYEQYF
TRBJ1-2 TRBV27 CASSSHLGGYTF
TRBJ1-3 TRBV7-2 CASSPYRDSGNTIYF
TRBJ1-5 TRBV7-9 CASSLARDSLDQPQHF
TRBJ1-1 TRBV19 CASIVGQQNTEAFF
TRBJ2-2 TRBV24-1 CATERGRDTGELFF
TRBJ2-2 TRBV7-9 CASSVGTEYNTGELFF
TRBJ2-7 TRBV20-1 CSARQGTYEQYF
TRBJ1-5 TRBV27 CASSLGYGSNQPQHF
TRBJ1-2 TRBV6-2/TRBV6-3 CASSYPPDPYGYTF
TRBJ1-1 TRBV6-2/TRBV6-3 CASRFWDRDTEAFF
TRBJ2-3 TRBV6-5 CASRLHSADTQYF
TRBJ1-5 TRBV4-1 CASSQDPGTANQPQHF
TRBJ2-3 TRBV7-2 CASSLAPPSRADTQYF
TRBJ2-3 TRBV10-3 CANRDRVTDTQYF
TRBJ2-2 TRBV19 CASRPGRMNTGELFF
TRBJ2-1 TRBV12-3/TRBV12-4 CASTSRLGLAGNEQFF
TRBJ1-1 TRBV27 CASSPPTSLGSVTFF
TRBJ2-1 TRBV4-3 CASSQDRGQGNNEQFF
TRBJ1-6 TRBV6-2/TRBV6-3 CASSWPAGQHNSPLHF
TRBJ2-5 TRBV28 CASSSPRVGASETQYF
TRBJ1-1 TRBV20-1 CSARGDNTEAFF
TRBJ1-5 TRBV28 CASSLLGVNQPQHF
TRBJ1-1 TRBV27 CASTTMVRAPWGTEAFF
TRBJ1-2 TRBV9 CASSQQGSYGYTF
TRBJ2-2 TRBV6-5 CASSYIRQGTGELFF
TRBJ1-2 TRBV12-5 CASGLGTSDYGYTF
TRBJ2-1 TRBV5-5 CASSWGDRFYNEQFF
TRBJ2-3 TRBV6-6 CASSYSLAGGLDTQYF
TRBJ1-1 TRBV6-5 CASSYGRMNTEAFF
TRBJ1-2 TRBV6-2/TRBV6-3 CASIPLRDRGRGYGYTF
TRBJ2-2 TRBV9 CASSHLPGELFF
TRBJ1-1 TRBV6-5 CASKAGLNTEAFF
TRBJ2-5 TRBV11-2 CASSSTSEETQYF
TRBJ2-3 TRBV4-3 CASSQDLQGWGTDTQYF
TRBJ2-1 TRBV29-1 CSVVDNYNVEQFF
TRBJ2-5 TRBV7-9 CASSSTGMEETQYF
TRBJ2-7 TRBV25-1 CASSPGGDSNYEQYF
TRBJ2-2 TRBV7-3 CASSDQTSGRNTGELFF